The 13 T cell receptor beta chains given below trace back to one sample, sequenced in a study of cytomegalovirus exposure and HLA in healthy donors. The primer mix had 60 Vbeta and 13 Jbeta primers. Here immunoSEQ multiplex PCR was the method, and the copy in TCRdb shows in-frame clones only, minus some. This sample's table reports under 90,000 clones. Sequenced material: PBMCs. The receptors shown here come from a female donor in good health and CMV-seropositive.

V usage is TRBV19 and J usage is TRBJ1-1, with 8 bases aligning to TRBD1. This CDR3 region has 13 residues. Looked up from germline, CDR1 is LNHDA and CDR2 is SQIVND (reference sequence). The V gene end was trimmed by 6 bases and the J gene end by 11 bases; junction bases not matched to a gene: 11. The chain's CDR3 is CASRGDRPYGAFF. CDR3 sequence (DNA): TGTGCCAGTAGAGGGGACAGGCCCTATGGGGCTTTCTTT.

This chain uses TRBV4-3 with TRBJ1-5; 8 positions agree with TRBD1. V dropped 1 base and J dropped 0; count of bases not matched to a gene: 11. Germline CDR1 LGHNA, CDR2 YSLEER. The CDR3 covers 19 residues. CDR3 nucleotides: TGCGCCAGCAGCCAAGGGTGGGCAGGGGGCCGTTATAGCAATCAGCCCCAGCATTTT. Translation: CASSQGWAGGRYSNQPQHF.

The chain carries TRBV6-5 and TRBJ2-1, with unresolved D. From germline, CDR1 is MNHEY and CDR2 SVGAGI. The CDR3 is 14 amino acids. Trimming left V 5 bases short and J 3 bases short, with 11 bases between. The CDR3: CASSQEKFYNEQFF. The DNA of the CDR3 is TGTGCCAGCAGTCAGGAAAAATTCTACAATGAGCAGTTCTTC.

The V call is TRBV5-1, the J call TRBJ2-7; 10 positions agree with TRBD1. This CDR3 is 15 amino acids long. The V and J ends lost 6 bases and 9 bases, in that order; junction bases with no gene match: 15. Germline values: CDR1 SGHRS, CDR2 YFSETQ. The CDR3 nucleotides read TGCGCCAGCAACCCCACGGGACAGGGGTCCTCCGGGCAGTACTTC. Encoded protein: CASNPTGQGSSGQYF.

This sequence joins TRBV9 and TRBJ2-1; 10 bases line up with TRBD2. This CDR3 region has 15 residues. CDR1 and CDR2 from the germline V gene are SGDLS and YYNGEE. Losses at the gene ends were 5 bases for V and 9 bases for J; bases not matched to a gene: 11. CDR3 coding DNA: TGTGCCAGCAGACCCAGAGCGGGGGGGCCAGGTGAGCAGTTCTTC. Its protein product is CASRPRAGGPGEQFF.

This chain links TRBV10-3 with TRBJ1-4, with 10 bases lining up with TRBD1. CDR1 is ENHRY, CDR2 SYGVKD, per germline. CDR3 length equals 16 residues. The trim removed 0 bases at V and 12 bases at J, leaving 10 bases unmatched. The CDR3 sequence is CAISESGQGSLPQLFF. CDR3 bases: TGTGCCATCAGTGAGTCGGGACAGGGGTCCCTACCCCAACTGTTTTTT.

The chain couples TRBV19 to TRBJ1-5; the D is unclear. The CDR3 extends over 15 amino acids. Trimming took 2 bases from V and 1 from J, leaving 9 bases between them. Germline-derived CDR1 and CDR2 are LNHDA and SQIVND (reference sequence). The CDR3: CASSINGRSNQPQHF. In DNA form, the CDR3 reads TGTGCCAGTAGTATAAACGGGAGGAGCAATCAGCCCCAGCATTTT. Based on the CDR3 plus reference TRBV19 and TRBJ1-5, the full variable domain is DGGITQSPKYLFRKEGQNVTLSCEQNLNHDAMYWYRQDPGQGLRLIYYSQIVNDFQKGDIAEGYSVSREKKESFPLTVTSAQKNPTAFYLCASSINGRSNQPQHFGDGTRLSIL.

This chain uses TRBV6-5 with TRBJ1-1; D is unclear. The CDR3 covers 12 residues. Looked up from germline, CDR1 is MNHEY and CDR2 is SVGAGI. Trimming cost V 5 bases and J 1 base, with 5 bases left between them. CDR3 protein: CASSLKNTEAFF. DNA for the CDR3: TGTGCCAGCAGTCTTAAGAACACTGAAGCTTTCTTT.

This chain joins TRBV5-8 and TRBJ2-7; D ambiguous. This CDR3 spans 16 amino acids. Per germline, CDR1 SGHTS and CDR2 YDEGEE. V shed 0 bases and J shed 0 bases, with 13 bases lying between them. CDR3 protein: CASSLAARPSSYEQYF. In nucleotides, the CDR3 is TGTGCCAGCAGCTTGGCCGCGCGCCCGAGCTCCTACGAGCAGTACTTC.

The V call is TRBV4-3, the J call TRBJ1-1, with 9 positions matching TRBD1. With 7 bases clipped from V and 3 bases from J, the junction kept 9 bases outside the gene matches. The germline gives CDR1 LGHNA, CDR2 YSLEER. This CDR3 contains 15 residues. CDR3 loop: CASTEAGTGYTEAFF. CDR3 coding DNA: TGCGCCAGCACCGAAGCCGGGACAGGGTACACTGAAGCTTTCTTT.

The chain joins TRBV14 to TRBJ1-5; TRBD1 agrees at 7 bases. The germline gives CDR1 SGHDN, CDR2 FVKESK. The CDR3 covers 17 residues. V lost 8 bases, J lost 3 bases, and 16 bases stayed unmatched. This CDR3 reads CASWGQGVPHFNQPQHF. As DNA, the CDR3 is TGTGCCAGCTGGGGGCAGGGGGTTCCCCATTTCAATCAGCCCCAGCATTTT. Full variable domain (missing parts from reference TRBV14 and TRBJ1-5): EAGVTQFPSHSVIEKGQTVTLRCDPISGHDNLYWYRRVMGKEIKFLLHFVKESKQDESGMPNNRFLAERTGGTYSTLKVQPAELEDSGVYFCASWGQGVPHFNQPQHFGDGTRLSIL.

V is TRBV19 and J is TRBJ2-1; possibly TRBD1 for D (5 bases). CDR1 LNHDA and CDR2 SQIVND come from the germline V gene (reference sequence). V lost 8 bases and J 2 bases, leaving 16 bases between the germline ends. CDR3 length: 15 residues. CDR3 sequence: CASSLQGFPYNEQFF. CDR3 nucleotide sequence: TGTGCCAGTTCCCTTCAGGGTTTCCCCTACAATGAGCAGTTCTTC.

The CDR3 DNA follows: TGTGCCAGTAGTACCAGGCGGGGACAGGGCTGTGGCTACACCTTC. It translates to CASSTRRGQGCGYTF. This chain uses TRBV19 with TRBJ1-2; 9 bases match TRBD1. The CDR3 has 15 residues. Germline-derived CDR1 and CDR2 are LNHDA and SQIVND (reference sequence). Trimming cost V 4 bases and J 7 bases; bases outside gene matches: 10.